This T cell receptor beta chain was documented in a study of a mutant IDH1 vaccine in newly diagnosed glioma. Sequencing was performed with immunoSEQ multiplex PCR; in TCRdb, only in-frame clones are kept and a portion is missing. The sample holds 65,000 to 85,000 clones; approximately 86% are singletons and the top ten take about 2%. This CDR3 contains 14 residues. Germline CDR1 SGHRS, CDR2 YFSETQ. Trimming took off 4 bases at V and 2 bases at J, with 13 bases between the two ends. Turning to this clone: Its target is unknown.

The sample's time point: week 35, safety follow-up. A single vaccine dose contained 300 ug of mutant IDH1 20-mer peptide, and topical imiquimod was used with it. The sample was PBMCs, taken from a glioma patient whose treatment included an IDH1 peptide vaccine. This sequence originates from a man aged 30 to 45 with glioma. The chain joins TRBV5-1 to TRBJ2-7; TRBD1 is a possible D gene (5 bases). This chain's CDR3 is CASSTLTGAYEQYF. CDR3 nucleotide sequence: TGCGCCAGCAGCACCCTAACAGGAGCCTACGAGCAGTACTTC.